This TCR beta chain was sequenced for a study of radiation and T cells in renal cell carcinoma. The CDR3 is 13 residues long. Germline V gene sequence: CDR1 SGHDN, CDR2 FVKESK. The V end lost 5 bases, the J end lost 6 bases, and 14 bases lay between the germline ends. The time point denotes: blood 2 weeks post-SBRT. Treatment in this sample: 15 Gy SBRT to primary tumor, nephrectomy 4 weeks later. Sequencing was performed with immunoSEQ multiplex PCR; in TCRdb, only in-frame clones are kept and a portion is missing. The sample gives some 120,000 clones, approximately 90% of which show up once; about 5% is in the top ten. With respect to this clone: Its antigen is unknown.

Findings of the study overall: From baseline, blood top tumor clonotypes peaked at 2 weeks post-radiation.

The source is a woman between 65 and 79 years old with renal cell carcinoma. The material sequenced was blood, taken from a patient whose treatment included radiotherapy and nephrectomy. V is TRBV14 and J is TRBJ2-7, with no clear D. CDR3 sequence (DNA): TGTGCCAGCAGCTTTAGGTTAGAGTCCGAGCAGTACTTC. Translation gives CASSFRLESEQYF.